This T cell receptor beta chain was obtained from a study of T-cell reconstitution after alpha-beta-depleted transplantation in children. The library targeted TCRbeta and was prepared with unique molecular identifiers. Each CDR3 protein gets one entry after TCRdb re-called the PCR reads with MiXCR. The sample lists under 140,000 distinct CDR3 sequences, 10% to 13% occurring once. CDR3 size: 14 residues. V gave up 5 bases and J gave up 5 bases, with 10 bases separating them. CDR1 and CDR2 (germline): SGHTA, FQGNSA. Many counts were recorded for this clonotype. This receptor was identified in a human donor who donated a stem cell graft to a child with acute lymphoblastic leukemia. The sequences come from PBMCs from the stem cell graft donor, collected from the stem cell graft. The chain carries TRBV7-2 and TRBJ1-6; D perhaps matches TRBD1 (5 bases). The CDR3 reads CASSRQPDNSPLHF. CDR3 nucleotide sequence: TGTGCCAGCAGCCGACAGCCTGATAATTCACCCCTCCACTTT.